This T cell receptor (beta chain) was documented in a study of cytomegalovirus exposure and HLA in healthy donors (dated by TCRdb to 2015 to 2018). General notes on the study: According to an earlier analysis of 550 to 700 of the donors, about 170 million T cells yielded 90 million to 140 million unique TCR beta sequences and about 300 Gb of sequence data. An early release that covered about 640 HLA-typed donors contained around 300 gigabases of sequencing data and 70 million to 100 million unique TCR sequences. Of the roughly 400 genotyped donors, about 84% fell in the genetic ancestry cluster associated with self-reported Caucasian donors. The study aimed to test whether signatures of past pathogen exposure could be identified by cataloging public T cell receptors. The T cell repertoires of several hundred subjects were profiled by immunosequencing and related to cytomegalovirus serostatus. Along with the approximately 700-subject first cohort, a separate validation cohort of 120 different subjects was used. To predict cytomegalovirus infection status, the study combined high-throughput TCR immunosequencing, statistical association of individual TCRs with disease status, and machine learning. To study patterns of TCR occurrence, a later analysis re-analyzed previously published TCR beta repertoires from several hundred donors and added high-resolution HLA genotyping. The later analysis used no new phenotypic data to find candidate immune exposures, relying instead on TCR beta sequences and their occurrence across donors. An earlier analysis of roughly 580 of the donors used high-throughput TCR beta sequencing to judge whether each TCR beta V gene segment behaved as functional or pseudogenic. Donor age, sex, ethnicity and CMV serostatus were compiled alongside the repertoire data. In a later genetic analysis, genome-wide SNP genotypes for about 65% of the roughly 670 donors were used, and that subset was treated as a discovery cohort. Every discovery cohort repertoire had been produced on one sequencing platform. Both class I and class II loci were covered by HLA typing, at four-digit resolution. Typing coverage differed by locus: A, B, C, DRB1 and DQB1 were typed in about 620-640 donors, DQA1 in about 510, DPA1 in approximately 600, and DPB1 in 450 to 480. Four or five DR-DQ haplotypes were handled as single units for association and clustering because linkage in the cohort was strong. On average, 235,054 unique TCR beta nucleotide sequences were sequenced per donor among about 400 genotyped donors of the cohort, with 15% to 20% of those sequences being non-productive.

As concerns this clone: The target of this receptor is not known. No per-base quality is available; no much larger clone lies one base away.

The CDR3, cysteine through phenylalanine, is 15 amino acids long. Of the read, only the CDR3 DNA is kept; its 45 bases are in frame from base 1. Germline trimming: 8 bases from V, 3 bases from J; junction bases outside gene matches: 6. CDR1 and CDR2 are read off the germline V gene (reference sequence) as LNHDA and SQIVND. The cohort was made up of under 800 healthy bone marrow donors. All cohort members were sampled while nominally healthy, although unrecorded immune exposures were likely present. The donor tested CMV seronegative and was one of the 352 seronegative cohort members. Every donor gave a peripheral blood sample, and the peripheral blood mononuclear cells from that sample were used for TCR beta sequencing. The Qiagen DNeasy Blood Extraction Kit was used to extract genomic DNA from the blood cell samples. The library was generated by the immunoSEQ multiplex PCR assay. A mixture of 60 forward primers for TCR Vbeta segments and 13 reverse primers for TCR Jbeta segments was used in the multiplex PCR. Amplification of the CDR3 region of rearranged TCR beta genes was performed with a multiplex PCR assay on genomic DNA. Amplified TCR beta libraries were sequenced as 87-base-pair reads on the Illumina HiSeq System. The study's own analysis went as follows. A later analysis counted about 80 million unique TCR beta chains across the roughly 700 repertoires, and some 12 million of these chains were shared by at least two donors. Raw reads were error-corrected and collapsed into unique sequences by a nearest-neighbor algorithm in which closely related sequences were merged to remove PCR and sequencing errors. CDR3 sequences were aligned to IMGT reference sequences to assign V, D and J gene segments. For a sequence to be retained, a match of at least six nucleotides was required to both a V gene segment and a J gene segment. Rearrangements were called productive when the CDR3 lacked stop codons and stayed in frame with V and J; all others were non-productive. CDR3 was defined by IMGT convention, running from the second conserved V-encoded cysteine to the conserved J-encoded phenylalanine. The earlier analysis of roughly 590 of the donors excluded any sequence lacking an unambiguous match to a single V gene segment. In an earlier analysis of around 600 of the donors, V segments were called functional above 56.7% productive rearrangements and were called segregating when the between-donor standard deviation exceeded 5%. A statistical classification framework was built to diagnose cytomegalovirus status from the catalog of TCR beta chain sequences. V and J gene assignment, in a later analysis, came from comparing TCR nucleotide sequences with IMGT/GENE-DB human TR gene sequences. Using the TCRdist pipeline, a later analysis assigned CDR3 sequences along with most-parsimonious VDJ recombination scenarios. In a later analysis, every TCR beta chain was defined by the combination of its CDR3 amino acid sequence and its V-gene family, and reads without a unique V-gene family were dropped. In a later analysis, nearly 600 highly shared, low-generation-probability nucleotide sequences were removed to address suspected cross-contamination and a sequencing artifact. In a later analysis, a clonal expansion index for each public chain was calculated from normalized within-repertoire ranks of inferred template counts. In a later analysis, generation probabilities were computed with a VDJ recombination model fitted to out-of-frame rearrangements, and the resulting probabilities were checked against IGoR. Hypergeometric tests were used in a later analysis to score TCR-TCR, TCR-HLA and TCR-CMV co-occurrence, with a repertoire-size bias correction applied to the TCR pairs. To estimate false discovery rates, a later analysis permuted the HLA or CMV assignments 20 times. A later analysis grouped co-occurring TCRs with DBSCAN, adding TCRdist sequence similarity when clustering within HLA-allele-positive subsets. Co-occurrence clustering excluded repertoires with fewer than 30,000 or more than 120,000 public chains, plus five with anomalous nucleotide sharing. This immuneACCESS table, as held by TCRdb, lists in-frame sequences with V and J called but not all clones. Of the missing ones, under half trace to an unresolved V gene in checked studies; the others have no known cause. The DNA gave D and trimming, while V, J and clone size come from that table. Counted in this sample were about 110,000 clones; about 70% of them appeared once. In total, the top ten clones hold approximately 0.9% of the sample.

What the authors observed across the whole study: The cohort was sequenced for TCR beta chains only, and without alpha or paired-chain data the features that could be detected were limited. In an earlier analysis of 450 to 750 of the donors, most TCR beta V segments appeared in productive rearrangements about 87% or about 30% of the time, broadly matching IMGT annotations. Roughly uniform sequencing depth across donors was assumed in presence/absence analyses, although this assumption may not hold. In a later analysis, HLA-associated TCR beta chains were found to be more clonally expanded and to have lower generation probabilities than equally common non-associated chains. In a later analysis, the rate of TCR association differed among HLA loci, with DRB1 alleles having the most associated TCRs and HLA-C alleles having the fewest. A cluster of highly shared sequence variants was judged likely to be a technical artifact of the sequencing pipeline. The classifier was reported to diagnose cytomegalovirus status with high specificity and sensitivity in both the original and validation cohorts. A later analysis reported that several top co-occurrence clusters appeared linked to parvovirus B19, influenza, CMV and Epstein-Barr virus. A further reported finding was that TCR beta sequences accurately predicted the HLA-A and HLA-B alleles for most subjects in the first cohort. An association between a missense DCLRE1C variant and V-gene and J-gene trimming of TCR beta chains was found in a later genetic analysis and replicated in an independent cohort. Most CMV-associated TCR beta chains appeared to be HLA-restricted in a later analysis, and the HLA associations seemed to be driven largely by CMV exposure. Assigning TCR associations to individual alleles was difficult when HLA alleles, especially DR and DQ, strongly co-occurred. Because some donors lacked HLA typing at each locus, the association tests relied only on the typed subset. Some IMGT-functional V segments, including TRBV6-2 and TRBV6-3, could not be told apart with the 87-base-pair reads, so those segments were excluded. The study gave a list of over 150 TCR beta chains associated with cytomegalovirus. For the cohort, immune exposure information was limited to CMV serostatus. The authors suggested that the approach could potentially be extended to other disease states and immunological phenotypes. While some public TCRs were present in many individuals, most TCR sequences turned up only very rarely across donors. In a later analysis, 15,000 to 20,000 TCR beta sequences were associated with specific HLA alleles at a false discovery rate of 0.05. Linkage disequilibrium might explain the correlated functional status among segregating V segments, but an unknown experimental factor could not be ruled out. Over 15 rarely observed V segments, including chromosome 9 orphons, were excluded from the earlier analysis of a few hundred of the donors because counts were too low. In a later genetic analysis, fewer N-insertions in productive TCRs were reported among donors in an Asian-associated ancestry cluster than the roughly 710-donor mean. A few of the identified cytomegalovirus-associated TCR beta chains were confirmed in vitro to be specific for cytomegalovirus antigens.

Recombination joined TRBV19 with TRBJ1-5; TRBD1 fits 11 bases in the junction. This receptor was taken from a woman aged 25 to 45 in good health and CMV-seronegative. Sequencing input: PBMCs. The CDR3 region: CASQWTGGDNQPQHF. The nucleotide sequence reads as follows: TGTGCCAGTCAATGGACAGGGGGCGACAATCAGCCCCAGCATTTT. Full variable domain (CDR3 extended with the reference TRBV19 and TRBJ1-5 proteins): DGGITQSPKYLFRKEGQNVTLSCEQNLNHDAMYWYRQDPGQGLRLIYYSQIVNDFQKGDIAEGYSVSREKKESFPLTVTSAQKNPTAFYLCASQWTGGDNQPQHFGDGTRLSIL.